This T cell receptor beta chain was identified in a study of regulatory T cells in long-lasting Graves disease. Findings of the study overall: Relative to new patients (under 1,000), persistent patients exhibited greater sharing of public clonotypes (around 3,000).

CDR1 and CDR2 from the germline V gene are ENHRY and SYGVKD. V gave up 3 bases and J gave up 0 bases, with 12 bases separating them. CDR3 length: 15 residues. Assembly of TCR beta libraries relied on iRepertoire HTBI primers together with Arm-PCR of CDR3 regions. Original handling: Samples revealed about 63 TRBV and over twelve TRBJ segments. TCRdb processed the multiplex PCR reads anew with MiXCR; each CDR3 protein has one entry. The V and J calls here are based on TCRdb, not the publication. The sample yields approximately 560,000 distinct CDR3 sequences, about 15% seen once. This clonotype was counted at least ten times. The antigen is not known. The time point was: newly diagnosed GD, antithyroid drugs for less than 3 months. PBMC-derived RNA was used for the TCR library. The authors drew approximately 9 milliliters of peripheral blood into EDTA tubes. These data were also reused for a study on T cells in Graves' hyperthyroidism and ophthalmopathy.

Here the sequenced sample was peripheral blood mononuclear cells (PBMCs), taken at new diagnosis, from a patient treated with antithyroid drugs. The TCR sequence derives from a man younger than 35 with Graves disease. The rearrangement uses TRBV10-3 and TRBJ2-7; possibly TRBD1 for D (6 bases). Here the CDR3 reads CAISDRTGSSYEQYF. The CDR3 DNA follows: TGTGCCATCAGTGACAGAACAGGGAGCTCCTACGAGCAGTACTTC.